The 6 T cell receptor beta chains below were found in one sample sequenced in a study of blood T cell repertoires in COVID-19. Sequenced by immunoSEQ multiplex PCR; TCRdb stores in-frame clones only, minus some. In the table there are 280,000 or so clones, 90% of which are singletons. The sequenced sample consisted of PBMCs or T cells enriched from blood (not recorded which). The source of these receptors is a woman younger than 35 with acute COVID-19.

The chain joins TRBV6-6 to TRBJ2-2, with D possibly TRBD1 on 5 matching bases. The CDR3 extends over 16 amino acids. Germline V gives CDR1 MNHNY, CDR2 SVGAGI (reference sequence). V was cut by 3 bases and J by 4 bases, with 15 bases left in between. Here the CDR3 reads CASSYASRVGTGELFF. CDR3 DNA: TGTGCCAGCAGTTATGCTTCCAGGGTTGGCACCGGGGAGCTGTTTTTT.

The CDR3 is CASSSGTGPIYEQYF. CDR3 DNA: TGCGCCAGCAGCTCAGGGACAGGACCCATCTACGAGCAGTACTTC. The chain joins TRBV5-1 to TRBJ2-7; the match to TRBD1 covers 8 bases. CDR1 is SGHRS, CDR2 YFSETQ, per germline. This CDR3 has 15 amino acids. V was clipped by 3 bases and J by 3 bases; unmatched bases: 8.

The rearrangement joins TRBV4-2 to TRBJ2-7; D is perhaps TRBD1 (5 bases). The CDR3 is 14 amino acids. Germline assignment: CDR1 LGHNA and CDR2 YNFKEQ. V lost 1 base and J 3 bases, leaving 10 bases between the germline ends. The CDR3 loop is CASSQGTGNYEQYF. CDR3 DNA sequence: TGTGCCAGCAGCCAAGGTACAGGAAACTACGAGCAGTACTTC.

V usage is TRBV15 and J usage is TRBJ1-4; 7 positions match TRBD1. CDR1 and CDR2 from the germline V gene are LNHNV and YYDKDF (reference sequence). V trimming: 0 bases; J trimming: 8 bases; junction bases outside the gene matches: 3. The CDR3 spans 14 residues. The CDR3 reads CATSRDQGEEKLFF. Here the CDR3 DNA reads TGTGCCACCAGCAGAGATCAGGGGGAGGAAAAACTGTTTTTT.

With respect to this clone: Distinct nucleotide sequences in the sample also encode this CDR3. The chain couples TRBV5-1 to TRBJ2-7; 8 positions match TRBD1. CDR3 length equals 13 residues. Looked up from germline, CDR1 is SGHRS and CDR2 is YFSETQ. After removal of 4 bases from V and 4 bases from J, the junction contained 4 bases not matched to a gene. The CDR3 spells CASSGQGSYEQYF. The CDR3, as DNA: TGCGCCAGCAGCGGACAGGGTTCGTACGAGCAGTACTTC. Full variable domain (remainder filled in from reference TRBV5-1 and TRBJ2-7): KAGVTQTPRYLIKTRGQQVTLSCSPISGHRSVSWYQQTPGQGLQFLFEYFSETQRNKGNFPGRFSGRQFSNSRSEMNVSTLELGDSALYLCASSGQGSYEQYFGPGTRLTVT.

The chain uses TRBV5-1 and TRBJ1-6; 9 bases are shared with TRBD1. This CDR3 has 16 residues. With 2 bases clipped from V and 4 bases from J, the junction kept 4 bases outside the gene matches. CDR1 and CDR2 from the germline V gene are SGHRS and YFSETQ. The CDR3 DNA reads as TGCGCCAGCAGCTTAACAGGGGGCGGATATAATTCACCCCTCCACTTT. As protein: CASSLTGGGYNSPLHF.